This TCR beta chain derives from a study of blood T cell repertoires in COVID-19. Study background: COVID-19 samples from acute and convalescent phases originated in the United States, Italy and Spain. Nucleic acid was either cDNA or gDNA, and it came from T cells, B-cell-depleted T cells, or PBMCs.

In the original processing: Amplification of reference gene primers was used by the study to estimate nucleated cell counts. Only in-frame clones appear in the TCRdb table, and some are missing; sequencing was by immunoSEQ multiplex PCR. V and J calls and clone size are given by that table; D and trimming were obtained from the DNA. This sample has about 140,000 clones, with 85% to 90% found just once. Trimming pared 7 bases from V and 3 bases from J, leaving 15 bases between. The CDR3 runs 13 residues. The germline gives CDR1 SQVTM, CDR2 ANQGSEA. This TCR derives from a woman in her 40s with acute or convalescent COVID-19. The source material was peripheral blood. The chain is built from TRBV29-1 and TRBJ1-1; D uncertain. The CDR3 nucleotides are TGCAGCGCCCTCAAGGCGGGGTACACTGAAGCTTTCTTT. It codes for CSALKAGYTEAFF. The variable domain in full, completed from reference TRBV29-1 and TRBJ1-1, reads SAVISQKPSRDICQRGTSLTIQCQVDSQVTMMFWYRQQPGQSLTLIATANQGSEATYESGFVIDKFPISRPNLTFSTLTVSNMSPEDSSIYLCSALKAGYTEAFFGQGTRLTVV.